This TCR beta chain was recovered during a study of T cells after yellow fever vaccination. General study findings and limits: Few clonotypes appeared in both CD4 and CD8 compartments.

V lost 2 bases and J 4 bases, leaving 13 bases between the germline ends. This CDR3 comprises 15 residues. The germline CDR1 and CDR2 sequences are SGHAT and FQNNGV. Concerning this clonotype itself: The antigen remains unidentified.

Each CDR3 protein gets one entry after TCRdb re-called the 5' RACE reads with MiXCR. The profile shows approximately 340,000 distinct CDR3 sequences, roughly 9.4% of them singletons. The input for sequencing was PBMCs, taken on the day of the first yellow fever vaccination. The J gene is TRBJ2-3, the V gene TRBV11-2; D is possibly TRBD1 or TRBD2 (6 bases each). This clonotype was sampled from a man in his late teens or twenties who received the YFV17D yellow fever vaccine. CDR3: CASSLNGGDADTQYF. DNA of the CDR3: TGTGCCAGCAGCTTAAACGGGGGCGACGCAGATACGCAGTATTTT.